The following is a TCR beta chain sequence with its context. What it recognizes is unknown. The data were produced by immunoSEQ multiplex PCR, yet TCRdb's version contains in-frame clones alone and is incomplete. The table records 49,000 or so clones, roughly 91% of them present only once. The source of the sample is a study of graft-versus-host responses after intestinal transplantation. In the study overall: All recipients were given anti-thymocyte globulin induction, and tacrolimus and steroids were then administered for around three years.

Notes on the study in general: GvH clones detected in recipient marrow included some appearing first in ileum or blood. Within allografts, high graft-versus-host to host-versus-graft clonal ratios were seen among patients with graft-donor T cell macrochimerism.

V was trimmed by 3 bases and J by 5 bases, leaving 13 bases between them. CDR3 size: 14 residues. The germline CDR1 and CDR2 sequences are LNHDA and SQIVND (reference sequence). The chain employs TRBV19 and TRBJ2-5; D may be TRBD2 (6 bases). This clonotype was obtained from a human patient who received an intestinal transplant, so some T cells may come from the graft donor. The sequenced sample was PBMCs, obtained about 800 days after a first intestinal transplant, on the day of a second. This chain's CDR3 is CASSINWEEETQYF. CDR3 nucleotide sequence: TGTGCCAGTAGTATTAATTGGGAGGAGGAGACCCAGTACTTC.